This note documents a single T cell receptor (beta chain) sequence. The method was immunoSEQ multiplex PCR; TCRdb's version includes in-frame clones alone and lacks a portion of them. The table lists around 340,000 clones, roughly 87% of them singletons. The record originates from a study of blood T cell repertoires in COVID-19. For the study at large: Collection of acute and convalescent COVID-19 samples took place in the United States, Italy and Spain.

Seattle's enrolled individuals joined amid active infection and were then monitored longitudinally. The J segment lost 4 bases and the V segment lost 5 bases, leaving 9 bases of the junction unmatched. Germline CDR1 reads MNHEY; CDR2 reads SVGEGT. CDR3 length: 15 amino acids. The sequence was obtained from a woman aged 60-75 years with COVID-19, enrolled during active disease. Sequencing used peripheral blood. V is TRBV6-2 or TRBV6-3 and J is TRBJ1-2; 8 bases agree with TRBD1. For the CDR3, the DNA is TGTGCCAGCAGTCGTCCGGGACAGGCCCTCTATGGCTACACCTTC. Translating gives CASSRPGQALYGYTF.